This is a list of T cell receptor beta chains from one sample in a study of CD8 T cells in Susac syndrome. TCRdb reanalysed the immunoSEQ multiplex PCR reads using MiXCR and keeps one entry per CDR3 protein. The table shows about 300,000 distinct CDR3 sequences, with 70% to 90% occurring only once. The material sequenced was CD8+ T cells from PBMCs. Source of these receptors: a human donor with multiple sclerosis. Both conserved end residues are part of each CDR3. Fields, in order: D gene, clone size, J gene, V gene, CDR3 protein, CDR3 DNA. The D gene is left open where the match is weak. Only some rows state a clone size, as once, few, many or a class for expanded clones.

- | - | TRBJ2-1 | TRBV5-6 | CASSLANRYNEQFF | TGTGCCAGCAGCTTGGCCAACAGATACAATGAGCAGTTCTTC
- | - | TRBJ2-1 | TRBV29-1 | CSVVSIEQFF | TGCAGCGTCGTGTCAATTGAGCAGTTCTTC
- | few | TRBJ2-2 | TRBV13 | CASSSAEGTGELFF | TGTGCCAGCAGCTCGGCCGAGGGCACCGGGGAGCTGTTTTTT
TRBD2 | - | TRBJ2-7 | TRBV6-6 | CASSYDGTSGYEQYF | TGTGCCAGCAGTTACGATGGGACTAGCGGATACGAGCAGTACTTC
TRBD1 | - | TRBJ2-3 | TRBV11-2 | CASSLGGTGIVDTQYF | TGTGCCAGCAGCTTAGGAGGGACAGGGATCGTAGATACGCAGTATTTT
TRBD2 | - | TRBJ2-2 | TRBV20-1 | CSAEVPTSGYTGELFF | TGCAGTGCCGAGGTCCCGACTAGCGGCTACACCGGGGAGCTGTTTTTT
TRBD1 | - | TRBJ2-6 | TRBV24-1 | CATSDKKTGERSGANVLTF | TGTGCCACCAGTGACAAGAAGACAGGGGAACGGTCTGGGGCCAACGTCCTGACTTTC
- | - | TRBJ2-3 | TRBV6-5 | CASSYIGVDTQYF | TGTGCCAGCAGTTATATAGGGGTAGATACGCAGTATTTT
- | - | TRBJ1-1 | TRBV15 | CATSTIENTEAFF | TGTGCCACCAGCACCATCGAAAACACTGAAGCTTTCTTT
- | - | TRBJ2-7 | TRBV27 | CASGGPYEQYF | TGTGCCAGCGGGGGACCTTACGAGCAGTACTTC
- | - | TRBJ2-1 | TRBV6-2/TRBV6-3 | CASSPGLTFTEQFF | TGTGCCAGCAGTCCGGGACTCACATTTACTGAGCAGTTCTTC
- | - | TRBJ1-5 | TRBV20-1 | CSAGPAGGQWGLNQPQHF | TGCAGTGCTGGCCCCGCCGGCGGACAGTGGGGCCTAAATCAGCCCCAGCATTTT
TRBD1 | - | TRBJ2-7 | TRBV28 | CASSHQGADEQYF | TGTGCCAGCAGTCATCAGGGGGCAGACGAGCAGTACTTC
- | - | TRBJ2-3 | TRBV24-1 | CATSDSGLDPFTQYF | TGTGCCACCAGTGATTCCGGGCTCGACCCCTTTACGCAGTATTTT
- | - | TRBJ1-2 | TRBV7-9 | CASSPLITESNYGYTF | TGTGCCAGCAGTCCACTTATTACGGAGTCTAACTATGGCTACACCTTC
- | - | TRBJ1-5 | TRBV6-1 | CASHITAGGRGSQPQHF | TGTGCCAGTCACATTACAGCGGGGGGCAGGGGTTCCCAGCCCCAGCATTTT
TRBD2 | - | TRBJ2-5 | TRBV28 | CASSSIIISGLAGEETQYF | TGTGCCAGCAGTTCTATTATCATCTCGGGACTAGCGGGAGAAGAGACCCAGTACTTC
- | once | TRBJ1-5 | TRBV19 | CASGKGTHNQPQHF | TGTGCCAGCGGAAAGGGGACCCACAATCAGCCCCAGCATTTT
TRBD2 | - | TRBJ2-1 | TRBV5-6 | CASSPGGSGRVAYNEQFF | TGTGCCAGCAGCCCGGGAGGTAGCGGGAGGGTGGCCTACAATGAGCAGTTCTTC
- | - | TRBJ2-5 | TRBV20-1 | CSALIRGTQYF | TGCAGTGCCCTGATTAGGGGGACCCAGTACTTC
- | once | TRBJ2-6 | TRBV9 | CASSVEVRDTNVLTF | TGTGCCAGCAGCGTCGAAGTCCGGGACACCAACGTCCTGACTTTC
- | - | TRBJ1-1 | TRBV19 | CASKLWTASEAFF | TGTGCCAGTAAGTTGTGGACGGCTTCTGAAGCTTTCTTT
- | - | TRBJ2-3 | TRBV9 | CASSVEGRDSTDTQYF | TGTGCCAGCAGCGTAGAGGGCAGGGATAGCACAGATACGCAGTATTTT
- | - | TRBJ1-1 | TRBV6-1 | CASSEEGRLNTEAFF | TGTGCCAGCAGTGAAGAGGGGCGGCTGAACACTGAAGCTTTCTTT
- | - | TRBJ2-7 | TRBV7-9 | CASRAGGSYEQYF | TGTGCCAGCAGGGCTGGGGGATCCTACGAGCAGTACTTC
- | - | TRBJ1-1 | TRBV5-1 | CASSFGGGGIPEAFF | TGCGCCAGCAGCTTCGGTGGTGGGGGGATCCCTGAAGCTTTCTTT
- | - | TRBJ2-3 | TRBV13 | CASSLQGVTSTDTQYF | TGTGCCAGCAGCTTACAGGGCGTCACTAGCACAGATACGCAGTATTTT
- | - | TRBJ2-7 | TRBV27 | CASSPALSYEQYF | TGTGCCAGCAGTCCGGCCCTTTCCTACGAGCAGTACTTC
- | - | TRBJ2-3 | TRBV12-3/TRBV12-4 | CASSFGPRDPSGSDTQYF | TGTGCCAGCAGTTTTGGCCCCCGGGACCCGTCGGGGTCAGATACGCAGTATTTT
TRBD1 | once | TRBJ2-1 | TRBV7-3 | CASSLSDRGSYNEQFF | TGTGCCAGCAGCTTGTCCGACAGGGGTTCCTACAATGAGCAGTTCTTC
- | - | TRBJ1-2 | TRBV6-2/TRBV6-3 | CASTPGGLSYGYTF | TGTGCCAGCACCCCAGGCGGACTATCATATGGCTACACCTTC
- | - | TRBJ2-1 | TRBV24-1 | CATSDLRVALGEQFF | TGTGCCACCAGTGATTTGCGTGTGGCTTTGGGGGAGCAGTTCTTC
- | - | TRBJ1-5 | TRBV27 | CASTHGPNQPQHF | TGTGCCAGCACTCACGGCCCCAATCAGCCCCAGCATTTT
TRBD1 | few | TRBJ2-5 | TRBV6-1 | CASSGDRETETQYF | TGTGCCAGCAGTGGGGACAGGGAGACGGAGACCCAGTACTTC
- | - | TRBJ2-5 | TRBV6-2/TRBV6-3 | CASSSGAMQETQYF | TGTGCCAGCAGTTCGGGGGCTATGCAAGAGACCCAGTACTTC
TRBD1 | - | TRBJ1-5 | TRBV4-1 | CASSQLTGIQPQHF | TGCGCCAGCAGCCAACTGACAGGGATTCAGCCCCAGCATTTT
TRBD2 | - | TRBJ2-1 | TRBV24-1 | CATSDFPSSGRAGNEQFF | TGTGCCACCAGTGATTTCCCCTCTAGCGGGAGGGCGGGAAATGAGCAGTTCTTC
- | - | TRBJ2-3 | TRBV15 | CATSRSRGGTDTQYF | TGTGCCACCAGCAGATCCCGGGGTGGTACAGATACGCAGTATTTT